One and the same sample provided the 10 T cell receptor beta chains below, sequenced in a study of breast tumors, draining lymph nodes, adjacent tissues. MiXCR, run by TCRdb on the multiplex PCR reads, gives a single entry per CDR3 protein. The sample comprises 25,000 to 40,000 distinct CDR3 sequences, under 80% of which are singletons, and under 20% rests with the top ten. What was sequenced was breast tumor tissue. These receptors were collected from a female donor with breast cancer. Some clones in this sample may be carry-over from other donors' samples.

This clonotype was seen more than once but under ten times. This chain links TRBV29-1 with TRBJ1-5; TRBD1 matches 11 bases. The CDR3 totals 13 residues. The ends lost 6 bases at V and 5 bases at J; junction bases unmatched: 3. Germline V lookup: CDR1 SQVTM, CDR2 ANQGSEA. Here the CDR3 reads CSVGTGGDQPQHF. In DNA form, the CDR3 reads TGCAGCGTCGGGACAGGGGGGGATCAGCCCCAGCATTTT.

A note on this clonotype: Because the CDR3's place on the DNA is in doubt, the DNA is left out and the CDR3 is given as listed by TCRdb. The chain joins TRBV7-9 to TRBJ1-5; the table's TRBD1 call for D was not verified on the DNA. The germline V gene encodes CDR1 SEHNR and CDR2 FQNEAQ (reference sequence). Termini included, the CDR3 measures 22 amino acids. The CDR3 spells CASSANEAFFGQGAGGNQPQHF.

Concerning this clonotype: The junction differs from germline at one of its ends, possibly a read error. The chain links TRBV7-9 to TRBJ1-6, with 8 bases that match TRBD1. Looked up from germline, CDR1 is SEHNR and CDR2 is FQNEAQ (reference sequence). This CDR3 region has 16 residues. The CDR3 DNA reads as TGCGCCAGCAGCAAGGGGGACAGGACGGGTAATTCACCCCTCCACTTT. Residues: CASSKGDRTGNSPLHF.

This clonotype is medium-sized in the sample. J is TRBJ2-5 and V is TRBV20-1; no clear D. This CDR3 contains 15 residues. Germline CDR1 and CDR2: DFQATT and SNEGSKA (reference sequence). The V gene lost 0 bases and the J gene lost 1 base, with 12 bases spanning the gap. As DNA, the CDR3 is TGCAGTGCTAGAGATCTGACACCCCTCCAAGAGACCCAGTACTTC. Its translation is CSARDLTPLQETQYF.

The chain couples TRBV9 to TRBJ2-7; the match to TRBD2 covers 8 bases. The CDR3 consists of 15 residues. Trimming removed 0 bases from V and 3 bases from J; junction bases left unmatched: 5. Germline CDR1 is SGDLS and CDR2 is YYNGEE. CDR3 loop: CASSVGLAGRYEQYF. DNA for the CDR3: TGTGCCAGCAGCGTAGGCCTAGCGGGTCGCTACGAGCAGTACTTC.

This clonotype was recorded at least ten times. A much larger clone differs from this one at a single base, so this may be a read error. This chain links TRBV6-1 with TRBJ1-5, with D possibly matching TRBD1 (6 bases). V lost 7 bases, J lost 7 bases, and 14 bases lay in between. The CDR3 contains 13 residues. CDR1 is MNHNS and CDR2 is SASEGT in the germline V gene. This chain's CDR3 is CASKQQGEQPQHF. DNA of the CDR3: TGTGCCAGCAAACAACAGGGCGAGCAGCCCCAGCATTTT.

This clonotype was counted ten times or more. The chain uses TRBV9 and TRBJ2-3; a weak D match, TRBD1 (6 bases). CDR1 and CDR2 from the germline V gene are SGDLS and YYNGEE. The CDR3 contains 15 residues. The V and J ends lost 0 bases and 2 bases respectively, with 10 bases between them. The CDR3 nucleotides read TGTGCCAGCAGCGTAGGGACAGTTTACACAGATACGCAGTATTTT. Its translation: CASSVGTVYTDTQYF.

In this sample, this clonotype is medium-sized. V gene TRBV7-9 combines with J gene TRBJ1-4, with 8 positions matching TRBD1. The CDR3 is 12 amino acids. Germline CDR1 reads SEHNR; CDR2 reads FQNEAQ (reference sequence). V dropped 5 bases and J dropped 10; count of bases not matched to a gene: 3. CDR3 bases: TGTGCCAGCAGCCTCGGACAGGGAAAACTGTTTTTT. Its translation: CASSLGQGKLFF. Using reference TRBV7-9 and TRBJ1-4 for the parts outside the CDR3, the full variable domain is DTGVSQNPRHKITKRGQNVTFRCDPISEHNRLYWYRQTLGQGPEFLTYFQNEAQLEKSRLLSDRFSAERPKGSFSTLEIQRTEQGDSAMYLCASSLGQGKLFFGSGTQLSVL.

This clonotype occurred a few times. The chain is built from TRBV20-1 and TRBJ1-5, with 9 nucleotides matching TRBD1. This CDR3 comprises 13 residues. Germline CDR1 reads DFQATT; CDR2 reads SNEGSKA (reference sequence). V gave up 6 bases and J gave up 7 bases; unmatched junction bases: 7. CDR3 in DNA: TGCAGTGCGGTCCCGGGACAGGGACAGCCCCAGCATTTT. Protein product: CSAVPGQGQPQHF.

This clonotype was counted once. This rearrangement joins TRBV12-3 or TRBV12-4 to TRBJ2-1; 8 bases fit TRBD1. With 8 bases clipped from V and 2 bases from J, the junction kept 5 bases outside the gene matches. The CDR3 extends over 14 amino acids. CDR3 loop: CASRRQGTYNEQFF. The CDR3 bases are TGTGCCAGCCGGAGACAGGGGACCTACAATGAGCAGTTCTTC.